The T cell receptor beta chain under discussion was sequenced for a study of blood T cell repertoires in COVID-19. Study at large: Sites across the United States, Italy and Spain contributed samples from acute and convalescent COVID-19.

The CDR3 consists of 16 residues. Germline V CDR1 and CDR2: SGHTA, FQGNSA. The V end lost 2 bases, the J end lost 4 bases, and 15 bases lay between the germline ends. Produced via immunoSEQ multiplex PCR; TCRdb's table is partial and in-frame only. The sample shows roughly 120,000 clones, around 80% of them seen only once. This chain connects TRBV7-2 to TRBJ1-5, with D possibly TRBD1 on 5 matching bases. Material for sequencing was peripheral blood. The source is a man aged 45-65 years with acute or convalescent COVID-19. The CDR3 region is CASSLFGAGGNQPQHF. The CDR3 region has the DNA TGTGCCAGCAGCTTATTCGGAGCTGGGGGGAATCAGCCCCAGCATTTT.